The present entry profiles one TCR beta chain with its context. This clonotype has only a few counts. There is no known antigen for this receptor. No base quality values were provided; no much bigger clone lies one nucleotide off. The entry originates in a study of response to subunit inactivated influenza vaccine (dated by TCRdb to about 2018). The study in broad terms: The study used deep quantitative T cell receptor repertoire profiling to track responses to a trivalent subunit inactivated influenza vaccine. What the work shows at the level of the full study, not this receptor alone: The authors suggested that each seasonal influenza vaccination may recruit only a limited number of new T cells.

Libraries came from RT-PCR. Instrument used: Illumina HiSeq 2500. TCRdb ran its own pipeline on the public reads, namely fastp trimming at Q25 and MiXCR clone calling, and kept in-frame beta chains. Merged by CDR3 protein, the rows form single entries marked with the most common genes and DNA. The sample table holds 500,000 to 600,000 distinct CDR3 sequences, of which approximately 15% were seen once. The ten largest clonotypes hold 3% of the sample. Including cysteine and phenylalanine, the CDR3 has 13 amino acids. The sequence is cut down to CDR3 DNA, 39 bases in frame from base 1. In the germline V gene, CDR1 corresponds to MGHDK and CDR2 to SYGVNS. V is reduced by 5 bases and J by 5 bases, leaving a spacing of 12 bases between them.

The sequence links TRBV25-1 to TRBJ1-1; the D gene is unclear. The material sequenced was CD4+ T cells sorted from PBMCs, taken about 23 months after vaccination. This TCR was sampled from a man between 50 and 75 years old who received an inactivated influenza vaccine. Donor details come from another sample of the same person, matched by shared clones. At the DNA level, the sequence is TGTGCCAGCAGTTTCGTGGGAGGGACTGAAGCTTTCTTT. Its protein reads: CASSFVGGTEAFF.